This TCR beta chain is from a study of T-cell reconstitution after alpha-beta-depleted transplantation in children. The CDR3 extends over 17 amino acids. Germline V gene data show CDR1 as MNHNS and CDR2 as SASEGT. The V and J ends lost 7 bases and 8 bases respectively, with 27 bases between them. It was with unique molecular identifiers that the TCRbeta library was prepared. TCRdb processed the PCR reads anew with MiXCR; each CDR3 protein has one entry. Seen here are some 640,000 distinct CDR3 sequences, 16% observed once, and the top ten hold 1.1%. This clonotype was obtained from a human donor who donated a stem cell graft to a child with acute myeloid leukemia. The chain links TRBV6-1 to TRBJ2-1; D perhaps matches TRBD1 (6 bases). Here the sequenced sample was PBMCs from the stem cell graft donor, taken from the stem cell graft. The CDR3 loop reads CASTFERPGHGMDEQFF. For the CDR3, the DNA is TGTGCCAGCACCTTTGAGCGTCCGGGACACGGAATGGATGAGCAGTTCTTC.